Shown below are 30 T cell receptor beta chains from a single sample sequenced in a study of blood T cell dynamics during melanoma immunotherapy. Produced via immunoSEQ multiplex PCR; TCRdb's table is partial and in-frame only. The data contain roughly 8,100 clones, approximately 85% of them singletons. As to time point: week 3, after first cycle of checkpoint inhibitor. The source was blood, collected from a patient treated with checkpoint blockade. The receptor set was obtained from a human donor with melanoma.

The chain links TRBV4-1 to TRBJ2-7; the match to TRBD2 covers 7 bases. Trimming at V came to 4 bases and at J to 2 bases, leaving 8 bases not matched to a gene. CDR3 length: 15 residues. Germline values: CDR1 MGHRA, CDR2 YSYEKL. CDR3 residues: CASSPGTGGPYEQYF. DNA of the CDR3: TGCGCCAGCAGCCCGGGGACGGGGGGTCCCTACGAGCAGTACTTC.

The chain has TRBV5-5 and TRBJ1-5; 8 positions agree with TRBD1. V lost 2 bases and J lost 7; bases outside the gene matches: 5. Per the germline V gene, CDR1 is SGHKS and CDR2 is YYEKEE (reference sequence). CDR3 length: 14 amino acids. CDR3 in DNA: TGTGCCAGCAGCTTCGGACAGGGTCAACAGCCCCAGCATTTT. Its translation is CASSFGQGQQPQHF. Full variable domain (outside the CDR3, taken from reference TRBV5-5 and TRBJ1-5): DAGVTQSPTHLIKTRGQQVTLRCSPISGHKSVSWYQQVLGQGPQFIFQYYEKEERGRGNFPDRFSARQFPNYSSELNVNALLLGDSALYLCASSFGQGQQPQHFGDGTRLSIL.

The chain has TRBV27 and TRBJ2-1, with D unclear. Germline V CDR1 and CDR2: MNHEY, SMNVEV (reference sequence). Trimming removed 1 base from V and 1 base from J, with 8 bases in between. There are 15 residues in the CDR3. This chain's CDR3 is CASSLWTSSYNEQFF. CDR3 bases: TGTGCCAGCAGTTTATGGACCTCTTCCTACAATGAGCAGTTCTTC.

The V and J genes are TRBV9 and TRBJ1-2; 11 positions match TRBD1. V gave up 3 bases and J gave up 1 base; unmatched junction bases: 8. This CDR3 region has 17 residues. Germline V gene data show CDR1 as SGDLS and CDR2 as YYNGEE. The CDR3 protein is CASSEGTGGTLNYGYTF. The CDR3 nucleotides read TGTGCCAGCAGCGAGGGGACAGGGGGTACTCTTAACTATGGCTACACCTTC.

In DNA form, the CDR3 reads TGTGCCAGTAGTAGCACAGGGAGGACTGAAGCTTTCTTT. It specifies CASSSTGRTEAFF. V and J are TRBV19 and TRBJ1-1, with D perhaps matching TRBD1 (6 bases). This CDR3 region has 13 residues. Trimming removed 4 bases from V and 5 bases from J, with 11 bases in between. Germline CDR1 reads LNHDA; CDR2 reads SQIVND (reference sequence).

The chain recombines TRBV19 with TRBJ2-1; D may be TRBD2 (5 bases). From germline, CDR1 is LNHDA and CDR2 SQIVND (reference sequence). The length of the CDR3 is 12 residues. V lost 8 bases to trimming and J lost 4 bases, with 9 bases between them. DNA for the CDR3: TGTGCCAGTCGGACTGGTTACAATGAGCAGTTCTTC. Its translation: CASRTGYNEQFF.

The gene calls are TRBV5-4 and TRBJ2-3; possible D gene TRBD2, 6 bases. The germline V gene encodes CDR1 SGHNT and CDR2 YYREEE (reference sequence). The CDR3 consists of 15 residues. CDR3 protein: CACGNRRGLTDTQYF. The DNA of the CDR3 is TGTGCTTGCGGGAATAGGAGGGGCCTCACAGATACGCAGTATTTT.

The CDR3 reads CASSIHGGRGAFF. CDR3 in DNA: TGTGCCAGCAGTATTCACGGGGGAAGGGGAGCTTTCTTT. V is TRBV28 and J is TRBJ1-1; D possibly corresponds to TRBD1 (5 bases). This CDR3 contains 13 residues. Trimming took off 5 bases at V and 10 bases at J, with 17 bases between the two ends. Germline loops: CDR1 MDHEN, CDR2 SYDVKM.

The CDR3 DNA is TGCGCCAGCAGCTGGGACAGGGGACGGAGAGAGCAGTACTTC. Protein: CASSWDRGRREQYF. V and J are TRBV5-1 and TRBJ2-7; TRBD1 matches 10 bases. V shed 3 bases, J shed 7 bases, and the junction held 7 bases outside the gene matches. The germline CDR1 and CDR2 sequences are SGHRS and YFSETQ. CDR3 length equals 14 residues.

The rearrangement uses TRBV19 and TRBJ2-3; 7 nucleotides line up with TRBD2. The CDR3 spans 11 residues. From germline, CDR1 is LNHDA and CDR2 SQIVND (reference sequence). The V and J ends lost 8 bases and 11 bases, in that order; junction bases with no gene match: 7. The CDR3: CASERDYLQYF. CDR3 coding DNA: TGTGCCAGTGAACGGGACTACCTGCAGTATTTT.

A single count supports this clone. In DNA, the CDR3 is TGTGCCAGCAGACCCCGACAGGGCAGCACTGAAGCTTTCTTT. It yields the protein CASRPRQGSTEAFF. The chain employs TRBV27 and TRBJ1-1; TRBD1 aligns across 7 bases. Germline V gene sequence: CDR1 MNHEY, CDR2 SMNVEV (reference sequence). Trimming cost V 6 bases and J 4 bases; bases outside gene matches: 8. The CDR3 totals 14 residues.

The gene calls are TRBV7-6 and TRBJ1-5, with 7 bases matching TRBD1. Germline CDR1 SGHVS, CDR2 FNYEAQ. This CDR3 contains 13 residues. V trimming: 3 bases; J trimming: 5 bases; junction bases outside the gene matches: 1. CDR3 loop: CASSFRGDQPQHF. CDR3 coding DNA: TGTGCCAGCAGCTTCAGGGGGGATCAGCCCCAGCATTTT.

V is TRBV5-1 and J is TRBJ2-7; D is possibly TRBD1 or TRBD2 (5 bases each). Germline CDR1 is SGHRS and CDR2 is YFSETQ. The CDR3 consists of 18 residues. Trimming removed 3 bases from V and 4 bases from J, with 26 bases in between. In DNA, the CDR3 is TGCGCCAGCAGCTCGTACGGGACCGGGTTACAGAAATCGTACGAGCAGTACTTC. Protein sequence: CASSSYGTGLQKSYEQYF.

J is TRBJ2-2 and V is TRBV15, with a weak D call TRBD2 (5 bases). V gave up 0 bases and J gave up 0 bases, with 11 bases separating them. This CDR3 region has 17 residues. Germline V CDR1 and CDR2: LNHNV, YYDKDF (reference sequence). The CDR3 sequence: CATSRDTEGANTGELFF. CDR3 DNA sequence: TGTGCCACCAGCAGAGATACCGAGGGAGCGAACACCGGGGAGCTGTTTTTT.

CDR3 nucleotide sequence: TGTGCCAGCTCACCACCGCTCCAGGCTGGGTTGTTCCACTTT. As protein: CASSPPLQAGLFHF. V is TRBV18 and J is TRBJ1-6; D not certain. The V end was cut by 0 bases, the J end by 17 bases, with 17 bases between. CDR1 KGHSH and CDR2 LQKENI come from the germline V gene. CDR3 length: 14 amino acids.

This chain uses TRBV19 with TRBJ1-5; TRBD1 matches at 8 bases. V lost 3 bases, J lost 4 bases, and 5 bases stayed unmatched. Germline assignment: CDR1 LNHDA and CDR2 SQIVND (reference sequence). The CDR3 runs 15 residues. The chain's CDR3 is CASSMGRGLNQPQHF. The CDR3 DNA reads TGTGCCAGTAGTATGGGCAGGGGGCTTAATCAGCCCCAGCATTTT.

The V call is TRBV21-1, the J call TRBJ2-7; the table calls TRBD1, which could not be checked here. TRBV21-1 counts as a pseudogene. This CDR3 has 14 residues. For the CDR3, the DNA is TGTGCCAGCAGCGTCGGACAGGGCTTCTACGAGCAGTACTTC. It is translated as CASSVGQGFYEQYF.

This chain joins TRBV7-9 and TRBJ1-4, with a tentative D call TRBD1 (5 bases). The CDR3 has 14 residues. Trimming took off 5 bases at V and 5 bases at J, with 12 bases between the two ends. The germline V gene encodes CDR1 SEHNR and CDR2 FQNEAQ (reference sequence). The CDR3 bases are TGTGCCAGCAGCGCGACAGCCTTAAATGAAAAACTGTTTTTT. Amino acids: CASSATALNEKLFF.

CDR3 DNA: TGTGCCAGCATCTCGACAGGTGGGTATCAGCCCCAGCATTTT. This translates into CASISTGGYQPQHF. The chain has TRBV6-1 and TRBJ1-5; tentative D call: TRBD1 (6 bases). V was clipped by 7 bases and J by 5 bases, with 15 bases between them. CDR3 size: 14 residues. CDR1 is MNHNS and CDR2 is SASEGT in the germline V gene.

To note about this clone: One junction end disagrees with the germline gene, perhaps due to a read error. The DNA of the CDR3 is TGCGCCATCGGGGGTCACGGGACTAACTATGGCTACACCTTC. Its protein is CAIGGHGTNYGYTF. V usage is TRBV16 and J usage is TRBJ1-2; tentatively, D is TRBD1 (5 bases). The CDR3 is made up of 14 amino acids. Per germline, CDR1 KGHSY and CDR2 FQNENV. Full variable domain (rest looked up from reference TRBV16 and TRBJ1-2): GEEVAQTPKHLVRGEGQKAKLYCAPIKGHSYVFWYQQVLKNEFKFLISFQNENVFDETGMPKERFSAKCLPNSPCSLEIQATKLEDSAVYFCAIGGHGTNYGYTFGSGTRLTVV.

The rearrangement joins TRBV5-1 to TRBJ2-2, with D perhaps TRBD2 (5 bases). V lost 6 bases to trimming and J lost 3 bases, with 21 bases between them. Germline values: CDR1 SGHRS, CDR2 YFSETQ. The CDR3 extends over 17 amino acids. The CDR3 region is CASNPSLGVLYTGELFF. The CDR3 coding sequence is TGCGCCAGCAACCCCTCCCTCGGGGTTCTTTACACCGGGGAGCTGTTTTTT.

This rearrangement joins TRBV6-5 to TRBJ2-7; 11 nucleotides align to TRBD2. With 6 bases clipped from V and 3 bases from J, the junction kept 1 base outside the gene matches. This CDR3 has 13 residues. Germline V CDR1 and CDR2: MNHEY, SVGAGI. The CDR3 DNA is TGTGCCAGCAGACTAGCGGGAGTCTACGAGCAGTACTTC. Translation gives CASRLAGVYEQYF.

The V gene is TRBV28, the J gene TRBJ2-7; no clear D. The CDR3 consists of 14 residues. With 6 bases removed from V and 7 bases from J, the gap between germline ends came to 19 bases. Germline CDR1 and CDR2: MDHEN and SYDVKM. CDR3 bases: TGTGCCAGCAGGGAGCCGGGTGGGTACAAAGAGCAGTACTTC. The encoded protein is CASREPGGYKEQYF.

The CDR3 here is CASSFPDRGEAFF. DNA of the CDR3: TGTGCCAGCAGCTTTCCCGATCGGGGTGAAGCTTTCTTT. The chain combines TRBV5-6 with TRBJ1-1, with D uncertain. CDR1 and CDR2 (germline): SGHDT, YYEEEE. The V end was cut by 2 bases, the J end by 7 bases, with 12 bases between. CDR3 length: 13 amino acids.

The J gene is TRBJ1-1, the V gene TRBV5-1; D is uncertain. Germline V gene lookup returns CDR1 SGHRS and CDR2 YFSETQ. The V gene lost 4 bases and the J gene lost 5 bases, with 18 bases spanning the gap. CDR3 length equals 15 residues. This CDR3 reads CASSPDGGLWTEAFF. As DNA, the CDR3 is TGCGCCAGCAGCCCGGACGGCGGCCTGTGGACTGAAGCTTTCTTT.

The chain employs TRBV19 and TRBJ1-3, with a tentative D call TRBD1 (6 bases). Germline CDR1 is LNHDA and CDR2 is SQIVND (reference sequence). The CDR3 runs to 15 residues. V was shortened by 6 bases and J by 0 bases, with 12 bases between the two germline ends. CDR3 nucleotides: TGTGCCAGTAGCAAAACAGGGAGCTCTGGAAACACCATATATTTT. It yields the protein CASSKTGSSGNTIYF.

This chain connects TRBV2 to TRBJ2-5, with D hard to call. The DNA end favors TRBJ2-7, so the J call may be wrong. Germline-derived CDR1 and CDR2 are SNHLY and FYNNEI. The CDR3 is 11 amino acids. CDR3 loop: CASSYLYEQYF. The CDR3 region has the DNA TGTGCCAGCAGTTATCTCTACGAGCAGTACTTC.

The chain is built from TRBV4-1 and TRBJ2-7, with D possibly called TRBD1 or TRBD2 (5 bases each). Germline CDR1 is MGHRA and CDR2 is YSYEKL. The CDR3 covers 16 residues. With 4 bases removed from V and 2 bases from J, the gap between germline ends came to 18 bases. The CDR3 DNA reads TGCGCCAGCAGCCTCGAGGGTGGGGGAGCCACCTACGAGCAGTACTTC. It encodes CASSLEGGGATYEQYF.

This clone was seen only once. The chain recombines TRBV7-3 with TRBJ2-7; 10 bases are shared with TRBD1. V shed 6 bases and J 3 bases; nucleotides not matched to a gene: 8. The CDR3 sequence is 15 residues long. The germline gives CDR1 SGHTA, CDR2 FQGTGA. This chain's CDR3 is CASRYSGTGDYEQYF. As DNA, the CDR3 is TGTGCCAGCAGATACAGCGGGACAGGGGACTACGAGCAGTACTTC.

The chain couples TRBV20-1 to TRBJ2-7, with D tentatively TRBD2 (5 bases). Between the trimmed V and J ends, which lost 6 bases and 9 bases, there was a span of 12 bases. The germline V gene has CDR1 DFQATT and CDR2 SNEGSKA (reference sequence). The CDR3 length is 10 residues. This chain's CDR3 is CSAWERGQYF. Here the CDR3 DNA reads TGCAGTGCCTGGGAGCGAGGGCAGTACTTC.